This TCR beta chain was recorded in a study of T cells after yellow fever vaccination. The sample holds a few counts of this clonotype. MiXCR was run by TCRdb on the 5' RACE reads, yielding one entry per CDR3 protein. Of some 390,000 distinct CDR3 sequences in the sample, approximately 19% were seen once. Trimming removed 1 base at V and 5 bases at J, with 14 bases between. There are 15 residues in the CDR3. Germline CDR1 is MNHEY and CDR2 is SMNVEV (reference sequence). The sequence was collected from a man younger than 35 who received the YFV17D yellow fever vaccine. The chain carries TRBV27 and TRBJ2-5; D is possibly TRBD1 or TRBD2 (5 bases each). This specimen consisted of PBMCs, obtained before the yellow fever booster vaccination. The CDR3 DNA is TGTGCCAGCAGTTTATTAGGGACCGGGTTTGAGACCCAGTACTTC. Protein sequence: CASSLLGTGFETQYF.